These 28 T cell receptor beta chains were sequenced from one sample in a study of blood T cells in healthy people across ages. With a J-beta primer mix and a sample-barcoded 5' primer, a second PCR ran roughly 6 to 11 cycles. MiXCR was run by TCRdb on the 5' RACE reads, yielding one entry per CDR3 protein. The sample lists around 1.5 million distinct CDR3 sequences; around 59% were seen once. Sequencing used blood. The receptors stem from a man between 18 and 35 years old in good health.

V is TRBV20-1 and J is TRBJ2-5, with D perhaps matching TRBD1 (6 bases). The CDR3 has 16 residues. CDR1 DFQATT and CDR2 SNEGSKA come from the germline V gene (reference sequence). Trimming left V 4 bases short and J 0 bases short, with 18 bases between. The DNA for the CDR3 is TGCAGTGCTACACCGAGGACAGACGGATACCAAGAGACCCAGTACTTC. It is translated as CSATPRTDGYQETQYF.

The V and J genes are TRBV12-3 or TRBV12-4 and TRBJ2-5, with D maybe TRBD2 (6 bases). Trimming shortened V by 7 bases and J by 2 bases, and 17 bases separated the two germline ends. CDR3 length: 15 residues. DNA for the CDR3: TGTGCCAGCAACCCCCATAGCGGACCACAAGAGACCCAGTACTTC. Protein sequence: CASNPHSGPQETQYF.

Comments on this clonotype: The junction departs from the called germline gene at one end, perhaps through a read error. This chain joins TRBV4-1 and TRBJ2-3; the match to TRBD2 covers 10 bases. From germline, CDR1 is MGHRA and CDR2 YSYEKL. The CDR3 is 16 amino acids. CDR3 residues: CASSPSYSGGQDAQYF. As DNA, the CDR3 is TGCGCCAGCAGCCCCTCATATAGCGGGGGGCAAGATGCGCAGTATTTT.

This rearrangement joins TRBV29-1 to TRBJ2-7; no firm D call. The CDR3 extends over 12 amino acids. Germline V lookup: CDR1 SQVTM, CDR2 ANQGSEA. V lost 6 bases, J lost 2 bases, and 11 bases lay in between. The chain's CDR3 is CSVKGSPYEQYF. CDR3 DNA sequence: TGCAGCGTGAAGGGCTCCCCCTACGAGCAGTACTTC.

The J gene is TRBJ2-2, the V gene TRBV4-2; 7 bases match TRBD1. The CDR3 has 17 amino acids. The V gene's germline CDR1 is LGHNA and CDR2 YNFKEQ. V was clipped by 5 bases and J by 4 bases; unmatched bases: 13. Here the CDR3 reads CASSDRDRPSPTGELFF. CDR3 sequence (DNA): TGTGCCAGCAGCGACCGGGACAGACCTTCCCCCACCGGGGAGCTGTTTTTT.

V and J are TRBV11-2 and TRBJ2-7, with 12 bases identical to TRBD2. This CDR3 spans 15 amino acids. The junction had 7 bases not matched to a gene; V was cut back by 5 bases and J by 5 bases. Per the germline V gene, CDR1 is SGHAT and CDR2 is FQNNGV. CDR3 bases: TGTGCCAGCAGCGCCACTCTAGCGGGAGGGGACGAGCAGTACTTC. As protein: CASSATLAGGDEQYF.

V gene TRBV28 combines with J gene TRBJ2-7; 8 nucleotides agree with TRBD2. The CDR3 totals 15 residues. CDR1 and CDR2 (germline): MDHEN, SYDVKM. V lost 6 bases and J lost 7; bases outside the gene matches: 14. CDR3 nucleotide sequence: TGTGCCAGCAGCGGGGGGGTGGGGGTACGGAGAGAGCAGTACTTC. It specifies CASSGGVGVRREQYF.

The V gene is TRBV5-1, the J gene TRBJ2-7; D is ambiguous. The germline V and J ends were trimmed by 0 bases and 2 bases, with 9 bases remaining between them. Germline V gene lookup returns CDR1 SGHRS and CDR2 YFSETQ. The CDR3 runs to 14 residues. In DNA form, the CDR3 reads TGCGCCAGCAGCTTGGGTCGGGCCGCCTACGAGCAGTACTTC. It translates to CASSLGRAAYEQYF.

V usage is TRBV28 and J usage is TRBJ1-5; D is undetermined. This CDR3 region has 12 residues. Between the trimmed V and J ends, which lost 6 bases and 11 bases, there was a span of 14 bases. In germline, CDR1 is MDHEN, CDR2 SYDVKM. CDR3 DNA sequence: TGTGCCAGCAGCCCCCCTTCACGGACCCAGCATTTT. This translates into CASSPPSRTQHF.

This chain joins TRBV18 and TRBJ2-1; perhaps TRBD2 as D (6 bases). V was clipped by 6 bases and J by 6 bases, with 21 bases between them. The CDR3 is made up of 16 amino acids. Germline-derived CDR1 and CDR2 are KGHSH and LQKENI. CDR3 residues: CASSRGVGPTANEQFF. The CDR3 bases are TGTGCCAGCTCTCGCGGGGTGGGGCCCACAGCCAATGAGCAGTTCTTC.

The chain joins TRBV6-6 to TRBJ1-2, with D unresolved. V was trimmed by 0 bases and J by 0 bases, leaving 11 bases between them. From germline, CDR1 is MNHNY and CDR2 SVGAGI (reference sequence). The CDR3 length is 16 residues. CDR3 in amino acids: CASSYSVARTNYGYTF. The CDR3 nucleotides are TGTGCCAGCAGTTACTCGGTGGCCCGGACTAACTATGGCTACACCTTC.

The CDR3 here is CASSLEMGLASQYF. DNA for the CDR3: TGTGCCAGCAGCTTGGAAATGGGACTAGCCTCGCAGTACTTC. This sequence joins TRBV5-6 and TRBJ2-5, with 9 bases aligning to TRBD2. Germline lookup yields CDR1 SGHDT and CDR2 YYEEEE. The J segment lost 11 bases and the V segment lost 0 bases, leaving 8 bases of the junction unmatched. The CDR3 runs 14 residues.

The chain employs TRBV2 and TRBJ2-1; no clear D. Between the trimmed V and J ends, which lost 4 bases and 6 bases, there was a span of 7 bases. The CDR3 consists of 12 residues. Germline V gene lookup returns CDR1 SNHLY and CDR2 FYNNEI. DNA for the CDR3: TGTGCCAGCAGTGCCCGCCCCAATGAGCAGTTCTTC. Encoded protein: CASSARPNEQFF.

This clonotype was seen more than once but under ten times. The V call is TRBV4-1, the J call TRBJ2-7; no reliable D call. This CDR3 region has 15 residues. Per the germline V gene, CDR1 is MGHRA and CDR2 is YSYEKL. Trimming pared 0 bases from V and 0 bases from J, leaving 9 bases between. The CDR3 sequence is CASSQDGYRSYEQYF. CDR3 DNA sequence: TGCGCCAGCAGCCAAGATGGATATCGCTCCTACGAGCAGTACTTC.

This clonotype was observed a handful of times. The V and J genes are TRBV3-1 and TRBJ1-5; D gene unclear. The germline V gene has CDR1 LGHDT and CDR2 YNNKEL (reference sequence). This CDR3 is built from 18 residues. V lost 1 base and J lost 0, with 16 bases in between. The CDR3 nucleotides are TGTGCCAGCAGCCAAGGTCCAATGGCTACATATAGCAATCAGCCCCAGCATTTT. It specifies CASSQGPMATYSNQPQHF.

The chain couples TRBV25-1 to TRBJ2-1, with D possibly matching TRBD2 (7 bases). The germline V gene has CDR1 MGHDK and CDR2 SYGVNS. The CDR3 has 15 amino acids. Trimming took off 6 bases at V and 10 bases at J, with 22 bases between the two ends. DNA of the CDR3: TGTGCCAGCAGGAGAGGGGGGGTTATCTCCTACGAGCAGTTCTTC. This codes for CASRRGGVISYEQFF.

This sequence joins TRBV9 and TRBJ2-5; maybe TRBD2 (5 bases). Germline V lookup: CDR1 SGDLS, CDR2 YYNGEE. V was trimmed by 6 bases and J by 5 bases, leaving 14 bases between them. The CDR3 sequence is 13 residues long. CDR3 amino acids: CASTQEGGETQYF. The DNA for the CDR3 is TGTGCCAGCACCCAAGAGGGTGGGGAGACCCAGTACTTC.

As regards this clonotype: The junction does not match germline at one end; this may be a read error. The chain uses TRBV7-9 and TRBJ2-1; D not resolved. This CDR3 region has 13 residues. The germline V gene has CDR1 SEHNR and CDR2 FQNEAQ (reference sequence). CDR3 in DNA: TGTGCCAGTAGCCATCCCCCCTACAATGAGCAGTATTTC. Amino acid sequence: CASSHPPYNEQYF.

The chain is built from TRBV6-6 and TRBJ2-3; 8 positions match TRBD2. V dropped 6 bases and J dropped 6; count of bases not matched to a gene: 14. From germline, CDR1 is MNHNY and CDR2 SVGAGI (reference sequence). This CDR3 contains 16 residues. The CDR3 DNA sequence: TGTGCCAGCAGCCGCGGTAGCGGGATTCCGAGGGATACGCAGTATTTT. The encoded protein is CASSRGSGIPRDTQYF.

The J gene is TRBJ2-1, the V gene TRBV12-3 or TRBV12-4; 8 bases agree with TRBD2. Losses at the gene ends were 5 bases for V and 0 bases for J; bases not matched to a gene: 6. This CDR3 has 16 residues. The CDR3 loop is CASSGAGDNSYNEQFF. The DNA for the CDR3 is TGTGCCAGCAGTGGAGCGGGGGACAACTCCTACAATGAGCAGTTCTTC.

CDR3 DNA sequence: TGTGCCAGCAGCCAAGATAACGGACAGTACGAGCAGTACTTC. It is translated as CASSQDNGQYEQYF. The V call is TRBV3-1, the J call TRBJ2-5, with D possibly TRBD1 on 6 matching bases. Near its end, the DNA agrees better with TRBJ2-7, so the J call may be wrong. Per germline, CDR1 LGHDT and CDR2 YNNKEL (reference sequence). The CDR3 has 14 residues.

This clonotype came up once. The chain combines TRBV20-1 with TRBJ1-5; 10 bases match TRBD1. CDR1 is DFQATT and CDR2 is SNEGSKA in the germline V gene (reference sequence). Trimming at V came to 0 bases and at J to 5 bases, leaving 7 bases not matched to a gene. The CDR3 runs to 16 residues. The DNA for the CDR3 is TGCAGTGCTAGAGATACAGGACAGGGGGTTCATCAGCCCCAGCATTTT. Residues: CSARDTGQGVHQPQHF.

V usage is TRBV28 and J usage is TRBJ2-7, with D tentatively TRBD1 or TRBD2 (7 bases each). Germline CDR1 is MDHEN and CDR2 is SYDVKM. The CDR3 sequence is 14 residues long. The ends were cut back, 6 bases at V and 5 bases at J, with 17 bases in the middle. The CDR3 DNA follows: TGTGCCAGCAGCCCAGGGGGGGACTTTCACGAGCAGTACTTC. Its protein is CASSPGGDFHEQYF.

This chain connects TRBV5-6 to TRBJ2-1; D may be TRBD1 (7 bases). The V gene's germline CDR1 is SGHDT and CDR2 YYEEEE. This CDR3 spans 15 amino acids. V lost 2 bases to trimming and J lost 8 bases, with 17 bases between them. The CDR3 is CASSFAFGGGDEQFF. CDR3 nucleotide sequence: TGTGCCAGCAGCTTTGCATTTGGAGGGGGCGATGAGCAGTTCTTC.

V is TRBV3-1 and J is TRBJ2-7; unclear D gene. The CDR3 has 12 residues. V was pared by 0 bases and J by 5 bases, with 5 bases between. Germline V gene data show CDR1 as LGHDT and CDR2 as YNNKEL (reference sequence). The chain's CDR3 is CASSQDMNEQYF. DNA for the CDR3: TGTGCCAGCAGCCAAGATATGAACGAGCAGTACTTC.

Of note for this clonotype: A read error may account for a junction end that differs from germline. The chain recombines TRBV4-2 with TRBJ2-5; 14 bases fit TRBD2. The CDR3 is made up of 19 amino acids. The germline CDR1 and CDR2 sequences are LGHNA and YNFKEQ. DNA for the CDR3: TGTACCAGCAGCCAAGATTCGGGACTAGCGGGAGATCGTCAAGAGACCCAGTACTTC. Translating gives CTSSQDSGLAGDRQETQYF.

V gene TRBV28 combines with J gene TRBJ2-5; the match to TRBD1 covers 9 bases. V trimming: 5 bases; J trimming: 2 bases; junction bases outside the gene matches: 6. The germline CDR1 and CDR2 sequences are MDHEN and SYDVKM. CDR3 size: 15 residues. CDR3 coding DNA: TGTGCCAGCAGTCCTTCTGACAGGGGGCAAGAGACCCAGTACTTC. Its translation: CASSPSDRGQETQYF.

CDR3: CASSSMTGNTKGYTF. The CDR3 bases are TGTGCCAGCAGCTCGATGACAGGGAATACCAAGGGCTACACCTTC. The rearrangement uses TRBV3-1 and TRBJ1-2; TRBD1 agrees at 7 bases. Trimming removed 5 bases from V and 8 bases from J; junction bases left unmatched: 14. From germline, CDR1 is LGHDT and CDR2 YNNKEL (reference sequence). The CDR3 totals 15 residues.